The rows below give T cell receptor beta chains drawn from one sample of a study of T cell responses to AZD1222 COVID-19 vaccine. Produced via immunoSEQ multiplex PCR; TCRdb's table is partial and in-frame only. The sample records some 79,000 clones, 80% to 90% being singletons. Specimen: peripheral blood, collected 28 days after the second AZD1222 dose. The receptors come from an adult who received the AZD1222 COVID-19 vaccine. Each CDR3 is given with its conserved first and last residue. The D gene is left open where the match is weak. Not all rows give a size; the values are once, few, many and, for expanded clones, a class.

>TRBD1|TRBV6-4|.|TRBJ1-2
CASTQDRESKYGYTF
TGTGCCAGCACCCAGGACAGGGAATCTAAGTACGGCTACACCTTC
>.|TRBV5-6|.|TRBJ1-3
CASSPGPSGNTIYF
TGTGCCAGCAGCCCCGGGCCCTCTGGAAACACCATATATTTT
>TRBD2|TRBV19|.|TRBJ2-3
CASSPGLKLTDTQYF
TGTGCCAGTAGCCCGGGACTAAAACTCACAGATACGCAGTATTTT
>TRBD1|TRBV7-9|.|TRBJ1-5
CASSDPSTGQGNQPQHF
TGTGCCAGCAGCGACCCTTCTACCGGACAGGGGAATCAGCCCCAGCATTTT
>.|TRBV7-8|.|TRBJ1-4
CASSLDSLATNEKLFF
TGTGCCAGCAGCTTGGACAGTCTTGCAACTAATGAAAAACTGTTTTTT
>.|TRBV2|few|TRBJ2-1
CASRLGSPNEQFF
TGTGCCAGCAGGCTCGGCAGTCCGAATGAGCAGTTCTTC
>.|TRBV6-4|.|TRBJ1-6
CASSDGTGLSPLHF
TGTGCCAGCAGTGATGGGACGGGGTTGTCACCCCTCCACTTT
>TRBD1|TRBV2|.|TRBJ1-6
CASRQGASSPLHF
TGTGCTAGCAGACAGGGGGCGAGTTCACCCCTCCACTTT
>TRBD2|TRBV14|.|TRBJ2-1
CASSPGGASGSAEQFF
TGTGCCAGCAGCCCCGGGGGGGCTAGCGGGAGTGCTGAGCAGTTCTTC
>.|TRBV11-2|.|TRBJ2-3
CASSLAQDTQYF
TGTGCCAGCAGCTTAGCACAAGATACGCAGTATTTT
>TRBD1|TRBV9|once|TRBJ2-2
CASSPDRATGELFF
TGTGCCAGCAGCCCCGACAGGGCCACCGGGGAGCTGTTTTTT
>.|TRBV3-1/TRBV3-2|.|TRBJ1-2
CASRQGVSSPGYTF
TGTGCCAGCCGCCAAGGAGTCAGTTCCCCTGGCTACACCTTC
>.|TRBV7-3|.|TRBJ2-3
CASSLNGDTDTQYF
TGTGCCAGCAGCTTAAATGGGGACACAGATACGCAGTATTTT
>.|TRBV14|.|TRBJ2-3
CASSQNLALPRDTQYF
TGTGCCAGCAGCCAAAATCTTGCACTTCCGAGGGATACGCAGTATTTT
>TRBD1|TRBV7-9|.|TRBJ2-5
CASSHRDRGKETQYF
TGTGCCAGCAGCCACCGGGACAGGGGAAAAGAGACCCAGTACTTC
>.|TRBV6-6|.|TRBJ2-7
CASSYGGLPYEQYF
TGTGCCAGCAGTTACGGGGGGCTCCCCTACGAGCAGTACTTC
>.|TRBV10-3|once|TRBJ2-7
CAISEPYLGGYEQYF
TGTGCCATCAGTGAGCCTTACTTAGGGGGGTACGAGCAGTACTTC
>.|TRBV12-5|.|TRBJ1-5
CAGGPGGRREPQHF
TGTGCTGGGGGCCCCGGGGGGAGGAGAGAGCCCCAGCATTTT
>TRBD2|TRBV14|.|TRBJ2-1
CASSQQGLGGDEQFF
TGTGCCAGCAGCCAACAAGGACTAGGCGGCGATGAGCAGTTCTTC
>TRBD1|TRBV12-3/TRBV12-4|.|TRBJ1-2
CASSLAQGDGYTF
TGTGCCAGCAGTTTAGCGCAGGGGGATGGCTACACCTTC
>.|TRBV27|.|TRBJ2-5
CASSPRLGNGETQYF
TGTGCCAGCAGCCCGAGACTAGGGAACGGGGAGACCCAGTACTTC
>.|TRBV27|.|TRBJ1-5
CASSFLFRGAAQPQHF
TGTGCCAGCAGTTTTCTTTTCCGGGGGGCCGCGCAGCCCCAGCATTTT
>.|TRBV7-9|.|TRBJ1-2
CASSSRVLHDTF
TGTGCCAGCAGCTCACGGGTGCTGCATGACACCTTC
>TRBD1|TRBV28|.|TRBJ1-1
CASSSQGAPERTEAFF
TGTGCCAGCAGCAGTCAGGGGGCGCCGGAAAGGACTGAAGCTTTCTTT
>TRBD2|TRBV7-9|.|TRBJ2-7
CASSPKLAGDGSYEQYF
TGTGCCAGCAGCCCGAAACTAGCGGGAGACGGCTCCTACGAGCAGTACTTC
>TRBD2|TRBV27|.|TRBJ2-7
CASNSGTSGRKQYF
TGTGCCAGCAATTCCGGGACTAGCGGGAGGAAGCAGTACTTC
>TRBD1|TRBV5-6|.|TRBJ1-5
CASSGQGAGQPQHF
TGTGCCAGCAGCGGACAGGGGGCGGGTCAGCCCCAGCATTTT
>TRBD2|TRBV3-1/TRBV3-2|.|TRBJ2-1
CASSRLADNEQFF
TGTGCCAGCAGCCGACTAGCGGACAATGAGCAGTTCTTC
>TRBD1|TRBV9|few|TRBJ1-3
CASSVEWRTGGSGNTIYF
TGTGCCAGCAGCGTAGAATGGAGGACAGGGGGCTCCGGAAACACCATATATTTT
>.|TRBV9|.|TRBJ1-5
CASSVDVTQPQHF
TGTGCCAGCAGCGTAGATGTTACCCAGCCCCAGCATTTT
>TRBD2|TRBV5-1|.|TRBJ2-7
CASRRVLAGGPGFAHEQYF
TGCGCCAGCAGGAGGGTACTAGCGGGGGGGCCGGGGTTCGCCCACGAGCAGTACTTC
>.|TRBV29-1|.|TRBJ2-1
CSVEGGAGAGGSSYNEQFF
TGCAGCGTTGAAGGCGGAGCCGGTGCGGGTGGGTCTTCCTACAATGAGCAGTTCTTC
>.|TRBV27|.|TRBJ2-1
CASSLWVGNEQFF
TGTGCCAGCAGTTTGTGGGTTGGTAATGAGCAGTTCTTC
>.|TRBV28|.|TRBJ2-7
CASSSQGPYEQYF
TGTGCCAGCAGTTCTCAGGGACCCTACGAGCAGTACTTC
>TRBD2|TRBV24-1|.|TRBJ2-1
CATATSGTYNEQFF
TGTGCCACCGCTACTAGCGGGACTTACAATGAGCAGTTCTTC
>.|TRBV14|.|TRBJ1-3
CASSQARAGISGNTIYF
TGTGCCAGCAGCCAAGCCAGGGCGGGAATCTCTGGAAACACCATATATTTT